The clone carrying this T cell receptor beta chain was seen many times. The library was built for alpha chains, so this beta chain is an off-target read and its size means little. This sample was taken from a study of spatial heterogeneity in lung cancer. Looking at the study overall: Beta-chain sequences were consistently detected more often than alpha-chain sequences.

The time point is: sample taken at primary tumor resection. Sequencing of whole RNA from tumor, nontumor lung or frozen PBMC involved no sorting. The donors were 65 to 85 patients with non-small cell lung cancer that was early-stage and untreated. TCRdb reprocessed the 5' RACE reads via MiXCR and lists one record per CDR3 protein. The sample holds approximately 12,000 distinct CDR3 sequences; approximately 6.2% are singletons and the top ten take 10%. Germline V CDR1 and CDR2: MNHEY, SVGEGT. Trimming removed 6 bases at V and 7 bases at J, with 16 bases between. The CDR3 has 15 residues. The V gene is TRBV6-2 or TRBV6-3, the J gene TRBJ1-6, with D perhaps TRBD1 (6 bases). This receptor was identified in a male donor with early-stage non-small cell lung cancer. The sample was normal lung tissue next to the tumor, taken at surgery. CDR3 in amino acids: CASSPTGHWNSPLHF. For the CDR3, the DNA is TGTGCCAGCAGCCCCACGGGACACTGGAATTCACCCCTCCACTTT.